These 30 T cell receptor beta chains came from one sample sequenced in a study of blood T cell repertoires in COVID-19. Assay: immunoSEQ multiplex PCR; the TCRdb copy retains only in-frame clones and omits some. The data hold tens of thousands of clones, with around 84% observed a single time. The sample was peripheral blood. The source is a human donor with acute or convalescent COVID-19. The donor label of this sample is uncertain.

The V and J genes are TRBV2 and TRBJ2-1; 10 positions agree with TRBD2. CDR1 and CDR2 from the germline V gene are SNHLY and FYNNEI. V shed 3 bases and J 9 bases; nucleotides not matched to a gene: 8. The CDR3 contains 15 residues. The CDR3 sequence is CASSDEGLAMGEQFF. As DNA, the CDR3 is TGTGCCAGCAGTGACGAGGGACTAGCGATGGGTGAGCAGTTCTTC.

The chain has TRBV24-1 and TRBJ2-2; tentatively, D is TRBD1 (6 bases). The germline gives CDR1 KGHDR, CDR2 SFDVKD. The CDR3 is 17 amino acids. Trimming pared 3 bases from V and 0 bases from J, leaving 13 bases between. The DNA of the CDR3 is TGTGCCACCAGTGATACCAGGGGCTCCACGAACACCGGGGAGCTGTTTTTT. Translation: CATSDTRGSTNTGELFF.

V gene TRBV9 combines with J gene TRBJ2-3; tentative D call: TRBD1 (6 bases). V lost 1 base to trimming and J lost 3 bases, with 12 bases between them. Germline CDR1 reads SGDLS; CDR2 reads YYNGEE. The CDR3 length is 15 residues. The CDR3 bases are TGTGCCAGCAGCGTATTCGGACAGAAGACAGATACGCAGTATTTT. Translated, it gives CASSVFGQKTDTQYF.

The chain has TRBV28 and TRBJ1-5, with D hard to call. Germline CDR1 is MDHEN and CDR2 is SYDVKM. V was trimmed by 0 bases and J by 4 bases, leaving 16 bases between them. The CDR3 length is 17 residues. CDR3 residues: CASSLWPSNSGNQPQHF. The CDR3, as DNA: TGTGCCAGCAGTTTATGGCCGTCGAACAGCGGAAATCAGCCCCAGCATTTT.

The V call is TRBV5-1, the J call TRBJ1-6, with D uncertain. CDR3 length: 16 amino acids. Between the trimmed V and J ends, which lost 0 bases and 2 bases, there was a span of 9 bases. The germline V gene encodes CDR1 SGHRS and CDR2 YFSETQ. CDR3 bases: TGCGCCAGCAGCTTGGGTCAGAACCCCTATAATTCACCCCTCCACTTT. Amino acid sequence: CASSLGQNPYNSPLHF.

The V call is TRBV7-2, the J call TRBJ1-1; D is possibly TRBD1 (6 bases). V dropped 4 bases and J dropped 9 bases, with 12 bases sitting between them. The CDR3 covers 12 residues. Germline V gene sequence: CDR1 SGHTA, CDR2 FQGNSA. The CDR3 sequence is CASSSGGLKAFF. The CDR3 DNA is TGTGCCAGCAGCTCCGGGGGGCTAAAAGCTTTCTTT.

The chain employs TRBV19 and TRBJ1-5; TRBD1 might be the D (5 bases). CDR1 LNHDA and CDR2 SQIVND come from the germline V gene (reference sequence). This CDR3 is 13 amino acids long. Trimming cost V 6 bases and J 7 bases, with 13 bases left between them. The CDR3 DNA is TGTGCCAGTAGGGTAGGGGCAGGGCAGCCCCAGCATTTT. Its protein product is CASRVGAGQPQHF.

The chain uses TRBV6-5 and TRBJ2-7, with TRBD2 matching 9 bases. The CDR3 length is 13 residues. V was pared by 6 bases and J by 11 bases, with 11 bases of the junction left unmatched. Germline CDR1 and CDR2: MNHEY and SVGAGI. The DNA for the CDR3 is TGTGCCAGCAGAGGCGGGGGGGCCCGGGCGGAGTACTTC. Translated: CASRGGGARAEYF.

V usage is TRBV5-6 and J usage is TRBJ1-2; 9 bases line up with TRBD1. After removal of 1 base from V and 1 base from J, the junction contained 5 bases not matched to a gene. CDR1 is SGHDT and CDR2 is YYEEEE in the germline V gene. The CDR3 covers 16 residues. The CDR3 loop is CASSLSEGQGNYGYTF. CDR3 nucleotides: TGTGCCAGCAGCTTGTCTGAGGGACAGGGTAACTATGGCTACACCTTC. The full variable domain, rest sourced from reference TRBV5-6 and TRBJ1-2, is DAGVTQSPTHLIKTRGQQVTLRCSPKSGHDTVSWYQQALGQGPQFIFQYYEEEERQRGNFPDRFSGHQFPNYSSELNVNALLLGDSALYLCASSLSEGQGNYGYTFGSGTRLTVV.

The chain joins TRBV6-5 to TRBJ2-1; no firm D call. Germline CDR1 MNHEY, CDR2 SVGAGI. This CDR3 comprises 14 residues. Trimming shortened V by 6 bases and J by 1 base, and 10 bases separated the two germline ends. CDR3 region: CASRSDTSYNEQFF. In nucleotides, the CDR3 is TGTGCCAGCAGGTCCGACACTTCCTACAATGAGCAGTTCTTC.

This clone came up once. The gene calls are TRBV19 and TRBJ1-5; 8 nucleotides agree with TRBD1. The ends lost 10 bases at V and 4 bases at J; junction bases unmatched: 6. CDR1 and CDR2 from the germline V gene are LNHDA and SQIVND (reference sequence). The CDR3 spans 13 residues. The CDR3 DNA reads TGTGCCATAGCAGACAGGGGTAATCAGCCCCAGCATTTT. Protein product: CAIADRGNQPQHF.

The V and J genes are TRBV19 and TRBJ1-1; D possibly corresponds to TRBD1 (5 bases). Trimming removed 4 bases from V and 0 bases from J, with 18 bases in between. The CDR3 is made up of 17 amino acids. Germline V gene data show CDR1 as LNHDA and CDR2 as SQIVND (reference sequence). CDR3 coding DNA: TGTGCCAGTAGTACCAATCAGGGTGTCGCTATGAACACTGAAGCTTTCTTT. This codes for CASSTNQGVAMNTEAFF.

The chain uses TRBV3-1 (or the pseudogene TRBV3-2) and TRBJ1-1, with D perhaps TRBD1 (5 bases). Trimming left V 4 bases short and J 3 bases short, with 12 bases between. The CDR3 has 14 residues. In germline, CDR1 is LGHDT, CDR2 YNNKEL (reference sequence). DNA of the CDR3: TGTGCCAGCAGCCGGGGGGGAGGGGACACTGAAGCTTTCTTT. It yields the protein CASSRGGGDTEAFF.

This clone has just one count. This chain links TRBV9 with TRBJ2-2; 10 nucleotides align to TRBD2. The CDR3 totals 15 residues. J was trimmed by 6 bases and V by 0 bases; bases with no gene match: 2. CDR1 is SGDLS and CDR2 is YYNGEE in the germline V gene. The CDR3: CASSVALAGSGELFF. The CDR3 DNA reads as TGTGCCAGCAGCGTAGCACTAGCGGGATCCGGGGAGCTGTTTTTT.

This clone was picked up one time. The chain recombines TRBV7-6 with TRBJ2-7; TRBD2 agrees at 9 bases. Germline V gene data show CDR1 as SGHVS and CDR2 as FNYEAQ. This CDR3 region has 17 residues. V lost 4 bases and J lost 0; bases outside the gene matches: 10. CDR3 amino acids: CASSSMGVAGVSYEQYF. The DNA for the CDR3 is TGTGCCAGCAGCTCCATGGGGGTAGCGGGGGTCTCCTACGAGCAGTACTTC.

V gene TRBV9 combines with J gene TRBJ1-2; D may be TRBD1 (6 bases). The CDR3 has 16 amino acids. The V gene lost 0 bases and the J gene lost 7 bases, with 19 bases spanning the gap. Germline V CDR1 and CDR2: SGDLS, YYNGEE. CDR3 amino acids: CASSVDRTGLTFGYTF. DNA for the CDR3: TGTGCCAGCAGCGTAGACCGAACAGGGCTAACGTTTGGCTACACCTTC.

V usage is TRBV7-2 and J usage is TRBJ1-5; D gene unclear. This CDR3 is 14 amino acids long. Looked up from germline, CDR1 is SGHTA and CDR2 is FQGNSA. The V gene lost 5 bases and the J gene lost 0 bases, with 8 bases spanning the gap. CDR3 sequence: CASSPQVSNQPQHF. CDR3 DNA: TGTGCCAGCAGCCCGCAGGTTAGCAATCAGCCCCAGCATTTT. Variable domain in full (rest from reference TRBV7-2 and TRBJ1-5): GAGVSQSPSNKVTEKGKDVELRCDPISGHTALYWYRQSLGQGLEFLIYFQGNSAPDKSGLPSDRFSAERTGGSVSTLTIQRTQQEDSAVYLCASSPQVSNQPQHFGDGTRLSIL.

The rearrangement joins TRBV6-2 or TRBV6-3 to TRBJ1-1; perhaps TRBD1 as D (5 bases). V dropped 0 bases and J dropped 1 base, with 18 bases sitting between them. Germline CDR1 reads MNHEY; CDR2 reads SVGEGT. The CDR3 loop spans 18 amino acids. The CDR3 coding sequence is TGTGCCAGCAGTTACTCCCCCCATGGACAAACCCCGAACACTGAAGCTTTCTTT. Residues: CASSYSPHGQTPNTEAFF.

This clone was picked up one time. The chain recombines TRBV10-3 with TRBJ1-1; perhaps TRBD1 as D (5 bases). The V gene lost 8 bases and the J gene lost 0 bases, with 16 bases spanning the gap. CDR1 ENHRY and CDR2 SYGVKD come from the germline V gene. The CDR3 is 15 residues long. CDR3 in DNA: TGTGCCATCCGTAGAGACAGAGACATGAACACTGAAGCTTTCTTT. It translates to CAIRRDRDMNTEAFF.

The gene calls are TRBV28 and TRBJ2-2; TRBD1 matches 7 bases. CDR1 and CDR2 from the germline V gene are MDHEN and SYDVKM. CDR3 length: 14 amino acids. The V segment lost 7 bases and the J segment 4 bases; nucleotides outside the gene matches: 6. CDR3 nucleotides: TGTGCCAGCATACGACAGGGTGGCACCGGGGAGCTGTTTTTT. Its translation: CASIRQGGTGELFF.

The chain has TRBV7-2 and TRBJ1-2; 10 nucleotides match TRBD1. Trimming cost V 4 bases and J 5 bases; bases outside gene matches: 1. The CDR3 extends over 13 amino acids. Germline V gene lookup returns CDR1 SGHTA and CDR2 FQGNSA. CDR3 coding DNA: TGTGCCAGCAGCTCGGGACAGGGGTATGGCTACACCTTC. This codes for CASSSGQGYGYTF.

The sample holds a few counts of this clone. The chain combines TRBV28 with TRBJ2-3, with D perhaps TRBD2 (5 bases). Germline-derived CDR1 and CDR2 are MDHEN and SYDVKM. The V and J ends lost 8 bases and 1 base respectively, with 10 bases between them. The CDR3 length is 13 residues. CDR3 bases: TGTGCCAGCTGTGATAGCGGCACAGATACGCAGTATTTT. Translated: CASCDSGTDTQYF.

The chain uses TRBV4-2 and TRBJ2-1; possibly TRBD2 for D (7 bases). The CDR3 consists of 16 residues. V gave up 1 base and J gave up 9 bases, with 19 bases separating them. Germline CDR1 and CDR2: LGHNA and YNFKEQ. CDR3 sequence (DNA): TGTGCCAGCAGCCAAGTCAGTGGGGGGGCCGCCCCTGAGCAGTTCTTC. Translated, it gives CASSQVSGGAAPEQFF.

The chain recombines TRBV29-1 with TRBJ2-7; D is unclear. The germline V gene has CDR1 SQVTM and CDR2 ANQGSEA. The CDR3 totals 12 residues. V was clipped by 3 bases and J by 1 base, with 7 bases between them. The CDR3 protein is CSVEITSYEQYF. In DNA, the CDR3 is TGCAGCGTTGAGATCACTTCCTACGAGCAGTACTTC.

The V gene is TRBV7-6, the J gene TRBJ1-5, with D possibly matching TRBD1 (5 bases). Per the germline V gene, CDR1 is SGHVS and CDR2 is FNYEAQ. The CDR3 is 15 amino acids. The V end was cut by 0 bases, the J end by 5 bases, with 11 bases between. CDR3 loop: CASSLASGKDQPQHF. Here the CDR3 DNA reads TGTGCCAGCAGCTTAGCGTCAGGGAAGGATCAGCCCCAGCATTTT.

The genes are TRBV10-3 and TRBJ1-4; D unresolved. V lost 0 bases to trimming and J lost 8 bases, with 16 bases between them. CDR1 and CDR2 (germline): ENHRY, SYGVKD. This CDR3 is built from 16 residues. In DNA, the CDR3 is TGTGCCATCAGTGAGTCGTTCAGCGGGGTGGGAGAAAAACTGTTTTTT. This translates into CAISESFSGVGEKLFF.

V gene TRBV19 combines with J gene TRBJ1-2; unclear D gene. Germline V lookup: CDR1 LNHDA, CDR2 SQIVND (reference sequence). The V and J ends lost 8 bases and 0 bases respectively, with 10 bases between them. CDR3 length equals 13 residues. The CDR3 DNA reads TGTGCCAGTGGGGAGGGTGCTAACTATGGCTACACCTTC. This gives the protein CASGEGANYGYTF.

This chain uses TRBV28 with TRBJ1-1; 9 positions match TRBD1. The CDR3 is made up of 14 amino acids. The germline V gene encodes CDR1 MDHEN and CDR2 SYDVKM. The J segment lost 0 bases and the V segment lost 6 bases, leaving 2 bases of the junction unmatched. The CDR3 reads CASSRQGVNTEAFF. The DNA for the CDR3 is TGTGCCAGCAGCAGACAGGGGGTGAACACTGAAGCTTTCTTT.

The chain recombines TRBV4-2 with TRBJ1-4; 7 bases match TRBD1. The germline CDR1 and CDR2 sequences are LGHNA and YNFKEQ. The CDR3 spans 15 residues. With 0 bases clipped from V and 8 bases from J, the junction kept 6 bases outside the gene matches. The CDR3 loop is CASSQDKGAGEKLFF. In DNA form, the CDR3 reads TGTGCCAGCAGCCAAGATAAGGGGGCAGGAGAAAAACTGTTTTTT.

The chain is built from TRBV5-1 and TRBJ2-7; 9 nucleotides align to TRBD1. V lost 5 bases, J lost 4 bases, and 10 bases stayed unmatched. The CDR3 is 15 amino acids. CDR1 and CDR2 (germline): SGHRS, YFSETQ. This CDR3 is CASRMSSGTGYEQYF. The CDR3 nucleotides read TGCGCCAGCAGGATGAGTTCCGGGACAGGGTACGAGCAGTACTTC.